The clone carrying this T cell receptor beta chain was seen many times. Genomic DNA was employed as the template in profiling TCR beta VDJ and CDR3. TCRdb fed the reads into MiXCR, producing one record per CDR3 protein. This table holds about 220,000 distinct CDR3 sequences, 30% to 35% found once. The germline V and J ends were trimmed by 5 bases and 7 bases, with 15 bases remaining between them. The length of the CDR3 is 14 residues. Germline V lookup: CDR1 LNHDA, CDR2 SQIVND (reference sequence). This record belongs to a study of CD8+CD57+ T cells in acquired aplastic anemia. This TCR was recovered from a human donor in good health, serving as a control. The sequenced sample was sorted CD4+, CD8+, or CD8+CD57+ T cells (not recorded which) from PBMCs. The chain recombines TRBV19 with TRBJ1-3, with D possibly TRBD1 on 6 matching bases. CDR3 nucleotides: TGTGCCAGTAGTCCCACAGGGTTTCGGAACACCATATATTTT. Translating it yields CASSPTGFRNTIYF.